A single T cell receptor beta chain is shown here with its context. Germline loops: CDR1 SQVTM, CDR2 ANQGSEA. Trimming left V 6 bases short and J 6 bases short, with 15 bases between. The CDR3 extends over 12 amino acids. Profiled with immunoSEQ multiplex PCR; TCRdb holds only in-frame clones, not every one. Found here are 75,000 to 80,000 clones, about four fifths of them singletons; the top ten hold roughly 6%. This record comes from a study of PD-1 blockade in mismatch repair-deficient tumors. The TCR sequence derives from an adult with mismatch repair-deficient cancer. This sample comprised peripheral blood, obtained 44 weeks after starting pembrolizumab. The chain carries TRBV29-1 and TRBJ2-7; weak D call: TRBD2 (5 bases). For the CDR3, the DNA is TGCAGCGTCATTGGGGAGATCGGCGAGCAGTACTTC. Translating gives CSVIGEIGEQYF.